This TCR beta chain was profiled in a study of cytomegalovirus exposure and HLA in healthy donors. Study findings and constraints: Overall, under 200 TCR beta chains were annotated as cytomegalovirus-associated.

Use of 60 Vbeta and 13 Jbeta primers characterized the PCR. TCRdb keeps only in-frame clones here, not all; method: immunoSEQ multiplex PCR. The sample consists of approximately 100,000 clones, approximately 89% of them appearing once. A word on this clone: Its target is unknown.

The sequence was collected from a man aged 25 to 45 in good health and CMV-seronegative. Material: PBMCs.

The CDR3 nucleotides read TGTGCCAGCAGTTACTCGGGACTTCTAGCCAAAAACATTCAGTACTTC. It encodes CASSYSGLLAKNIQYF. This chain links TRBV6-5 with TRBJ2-4; D might be TRBD2 (6 bases). The CDR3 runs 16 residues. Trimming removed 0 bases at V and 0 bases at J, with 9 bases between. Germline CDR1 and CDR2: MNHEY and SVGAGI.